This section outlines one T cell receptor beta chain sequence together with its context. This clonotype was observed a few times. Its antigen is not yet known. Since a much larger clone is just one base distant, this may be a read error. This sample is drawn from a study of blood T cells in healthy people across ages (dated by TCRdb to the mid-2010s). For the wider study: Template switching captured roughly one uniquely barcoded TCR beta cDNA molecule per two T cells in model experiments. To avoid experimental bias, donors of different ages were spread randomly across the sequencing lanes. To track age-related changes in TCR beta repertoire diversity, the study relied on deep sequencing normalized with unique cDNA molecular identifiers. Using the same blood draw, the study looked at two additional independent replicas of 1 million unique cDNA reads for two donors, one aged 18 to 29 and the other aged 80 or older. Donors were grouped into four age groups: young (average approximately 16 years), middle-aged (39), aged (approximately 58) and long-lived (approximately 78). Study-wide conclusions, independent of this receptor: Compared with the aged group, more naive CD4+ T cells, fewer expanded clones and increased TCR diversity were shown by the long-lived group, suggesting age selection. As age increased, observed TCR beta diversity per million T cells dropped in a roughly linear way, and a significant reduction was already evident by age 40. Estimates of total diversity from one million sequenced T cells were regarded as lower bounds and underestimates. Since profiling was done on bulk unsorted PBMCs, naive and antigen-experienced compartments could not be conclusively compared. Because the CMV infection status of the donors was unknown, age-related changes in expanded clonotypes may potentially have been confounded. Observed TCR beta diversity correlated strongly with the percentage of naive T cells measured by flow cytometry.

A distance of 17 bases separates the germline ends of V and J, which lose 2 bases and 13 bases respectively. The CDR3 covers 13 residues, taking in both the cysteine and the phenylalanine. This entry keeps only the CDR3 DNA: 39 bases, framed from base 1. Per the germline V gene, MNHNS is the CDR1 and SASEGT is the CDR2. The donors were roughly 40 Caucasian individuals from Russia, aged roughly 6 to 100 years, who were systemically healthy. Ten milliliters of peripheral blood were drawn from each donor into EDTA-treated Vacutainer tubes. Ficoll-Paque density-gradient centrifugation was used to isolate PBMCs, with at least 7 million per sample. Total RNA was extracted from PBMCs with Trizol reagent, with at least 5.5 micrograms obtained per sample. The percentages of naive CD45RAhigh/CD27high T cells were determined by flow cytometry on a PBMC aliquot from every donor. Receptor amplification or capture employed 5' RACE. The data were produced on an Illumina HiSeq 2500. A second PCR of roughly 6 to 11 cycles was run with a J-beta primer mix and a sample-barcoded 5' primer. Each TCR beta cDNA molecule received a unique molecular identifier from a template-switch 5' adaptor carrying 12 random nucleotides. Each sample yielded at least 2.5 million CDR3-containing paired-end reads. The Mint cDNA synthesis kit, primed by a TRBC-specific oligonucleotide, was used to synthesize first-strand cDNA from all RNA. All cDNA was treated with uracil-DNA glycosylase and then went through a first 18-cycle PCR with the universal primers M1SS and BC2_uni_R. In the source study's methods: For normalization, 1 million high-quality reads were randomly selected from each sample, with every read carrying a distinct molecular identifier. Instead of being binned into consensus sequences, reads with shared molecular identifiers were discarded. CDR3 identification, clonotype clustering and error correction used MiTCR with a Q25 quality threshold and the strictest error-elimination algorithm. Lower-bound total TCR beta diversity was estimated with a nonparametric unseen species model using Euler transformation. TCRdb reworked the public reads: Q25 trimming with fastp, MiXCR clone assembly, productive beta chains retained. Identical CDR3 proteins give one entry, which carries the most common genes and DNA. The authors' filters were not applied to this entry. The sample profile shows 500,000 to 700,000 distinct CDR3 sequences; 25% to 30% of them were found once. The top ten clonotypes cover less than 20% of the sample.

The specimen was blood. The chain is encoded by TRBV6-1 joined to TRBJ1-2, with the D gene too uncertain to name. This sequence was found in a woman older than 75 in good health. DNA sequence: TGTGCCAGCAGTGAAAGGCCCAGGTCGCAGTGCACCTTC. It is translated as CASSERPRSQCTF.